Below, 26 T cell receptor beta chains from the same sample are listed, as sequenced in a study of shared clonotypes between healthy human individuals. Some clones are missing from TCRdb's copy, which holds only in-frame ones; the method was immunoSEQ multiplex PCR. The sample includes roughly 2.5 million clones, over 85% of them seen just once. Material for sequencing was naive CD4+ T cells sorted from blood. Subset defined: CD45RA+ positively selected. The receptors were sampled from a young man in good health.

The chain employs TRBV6-1 and TRBJ1-2; D remains unclear. The CDR3 is made up of 13 amino acids. The germline CDR1 and CDR2 sequences are MNHNS and SASEGT. V was trimmed by 3 bases and J by 4 bases, leaving 9 bases between them. The CDR3 DNA follows: TGTGCCAGCAGTGACACCTCATTCTATGGCTACACCTTC. The encoded protein is CASSDTSFYGYTF.

The chain links TRBV4-2 to TRBJ1-1; the match to TRBD1 covers 10 bases. V gave up 4 bases and J gave up 6 bases; unmatched junction bases: 8. Germline V CDR1 and CDR2: LGHNA, YNFKEQ. This CDR3 has 15 residues. The CDR3 DNA follows: TGTGCCAGCAGCCTGGGGGGACAGGGGTGGGCTGAAGCTTTCTTT. Protein sequence: CASSLGGQGWAEAFF.

To note about this clone: This sample also contains other DNA sequences that code for the same CDR3. This rearrangement joins TRBV5-1 to TRBJ2-1; the D is unclear. Germline values: CDR1 SGHRS, CDR2 YFSETQ. The ends were cut back, 0 bases at V and 7 bases at J, with 5 bases in the middle. The CDR3 is 12 residues long. CDR3 DNA: TGCGCCAGCAGCTTGGGAAGGAATGAGCAGTTCTTC. Amino acids: CASSLGRNEQFF.

The chain combines TRBV2 with TRBJ1-4, with D possibly being TRBD1 (6 bases). From germline, CDR1 is SNHLY and CDR2 FYNNEI. CDR3 length equals 15 residues. The ends were cut back, 7 bases at V and 2 bases at J, with 14 bases in the middle. The CDR3 reads CASTLLGGTNEKLFF. CDR3 in DNA: TGTGCCAGCACCCTTCTGGGGGGCACTAATGAAAAACTGTTTTTT.

This chain links TRBV27 with TRBJ1-6, with D hard to call. V lost 8 bases to trimming and J lost 4 bases, with 12 bases between them. Germline assignment: CDR1 MNHEY and CDR2 SMNVEV (reference sequence). The CDR3 length is 14 residues. The CDR3 loop reads CASGRVRYNSPLHF. Here the CDR3 DNA reads TGTGCCAGCGGACGGGTTCGGTATAATTCACCCCTCCACTTT.

The V gene is TRBV5-6, the J gene TRBJ2-7; 8 bases fit TRBD1. V shed 4 bases, J shed 2 bases, and the junction held 5 bases outside the gene matches. This CDR3 comprises 14 residues. The germline V gene has CDR1 SGHDT and CDR2 YYEEEE. CDR3 DNA sequence: TGTGCCAGCAGCCGGGGACAGGCAGCCTACGAGCAGTACTTC. This sequence encodes CASSRGQAAYEQYF.

The chain uses TRBV5-1 and TRBJ2-7; 9 bases fit TRBD1. Germline lookup yields CDR1 SGHRS and CDR2 YFSETQ. The CDR3 loop spans 16 amino acids. With 0 bases clipped from V and 7 bases from J, the junction kept 11 bases outside the gene matches. The CDR3 nucleotides read TGCGCCAGCAGCTTGGTACCGGGACAGGGTCCTGGGGAGCAGTACTTC. Translating gives CASSLVPGQGPGEQYF.

The chain uses TRBV7-4 and TRBJ2-7; 14 bases agree with TRBD2. Looked up from germline, CDR1 is SGHVT and CDR2 is SQSDAQ. The CDR3 totals 16 residues. The V gene end was trimmed by 5 bases and the J gene end by 5 bases; junction bases not matched to a gene: 8. This CDR3 is CASSPSTSGRAHEQYF. The CDR3 DNA reads TGTGCCAGCAGCCCCTCGACTAGCGGGAGGGCCCACGAGCAGTACTTC.

The chain has TRBV5-1 and TRBJ1-4; D gene ambiguous. Per germline, CDR1 SGHRS and CDR2 YFSETQ. This CDR3 has 16 residues. The V end lost 0 bases, the J end lost 4 bases, and 13 bases lay between the germline ends. CDR3: CASSLGGQTNNEKLFF. The CDR3 DNA is TGCGCCAGCAGCTTGGGTGGGCAGACCAATAATGAAAAACTGTTTTTT.

This clone was counted between two and nine times. This sequence joins TRBV30 and TRBJ1-1, with D unclear. Germline V gene sequence: CDR1 GTSNPN, CDR2 SVGIG (reference sequence). Trimming pared 1 base from V and 8 bases from J, leaving 8 bases between. The CDR3 is 11 residues long. This chain's CDR3 is CAWSGQYEAFF. In DNA, the CDR3 is TGTGCCTGGAGTGGACAATACGAAGCTTTCTTT.

In regard to this clone: Other DNA sequences of this sample code for an identical CDR3. The chain employs TRBV10-3 and TRBJ2-3, with D hard to call. CDR3 size: 11 residues. The V gene lost 10 bases and the J gene lost 0 bases, with 5 bases spanning the gap. Germline V lookup: CDR1 ENHRY, CDR2 SYGVKD. The DNA for the CDR3 is TGTGCCACCAGGAGCACAGATACGCAGTATTTT. It yields the protein CATRSTDTQYF.

The chain links TRBV7-9 to TRBJ1-6; 9 bases fit TRBD1. This CDR3 has 15 residues. The V gene end was trimmed by 4 bases and the J gene end by 12 bases; junction bases not matched to a gene: 10. Germline loops: CDR1 SEHNR, CDR2 FQNEAQ (reference sequence). Written as DNA, the CDR3 is TGTGCCAGCAGCTCTTCGGACAGGGGTTGGGTACCCCTCCACTTT. It codes for CASSSSDRGWVPLHF.

The rearrangement joins TRBV5-6 to TRBJ2-1, with 10 bases matching TRBD2. Germline V CDR1 and CDR2: SGHDT, YYEEEE. V lost 4 bases to trimming and J lost 4 bases; unmatched junction nucleotides: 8. The CDR3 totals 16 residues. The CDR3, as DNA: TGTGCCAGCAGCCCCCCTTATAGCGGGGGGTACAATGAGCAGTTCTTC. Protein sequence: CASSPPYSGGYNEQFF.

The chain recombines TRBV14 with TRBJ2-1; 8 bases match TRBD2. The germline CDR1 and CDR2 sequences are SGHDN and FVKESK. The CDR3 spans 15 residues. V trimming: 4 bases; J trimming: 1 base; junction bases outside the gene matches: 3. The CDR3 loop reads CASSRKRESYNEQFF. For the CDR3, the DNA is TGTGCCAGCAGCCGCAAGCGGGAGTCCTACAATGAGCAGTTCTTC.

The CDR3 coding sequence is TGTGCCAGCAGTCAGGACAGAAATGGCTACACCTTC. Translation gives CASSQDRNGYTF. The rearrangement uses TRBV6-5 and TRBJ1-2, with TRBD1 as a possible D gene (6 bases). V was pared by 5 bases and J by 6 bases, with 10 bases between. This CDR3 spans 12 amino acids. Germline loops: CDR1 MNHEY, CDR2 SVGAGI.

This clone appeared once. This chain links TRBV28 with TRBJ2-5; 7 bases agree with TRBD1. The assigned J gene may be wrong: the sequence end matches TRBJ2-7 better. The CDR3 has 14 residues. Germline V lookup: CDR1 MDHEN, CDR2 SYDVKM. This CDR3 reads CASSLPGGSYEQYF. The CDR3 nucleotides are TGTGCCAGCAGTTTGCCAGGGGGCTCCTACGAGCAGTACTTC.

The rearrangement joins TRBV25-1 to TRBJ1-5; D remains unclear. The germline CDR1 and CDR2 sequences are MGHDK and SYGVNS. Trimming took 6 bases from V and 4 from J, leaving 19 bases between them. The CDR3 extends over 16 amino acids. The CDR3 spells CASSLPAAEPNQPQHF. The DNA of the CDR3 is TGTGCCAGCAGCCTCCCCGCGGCAGAACCTAATCAGCCCCAGCATTTT.

This chain links TRBV5-1 with TRBJ2-7; 11 positions match TRBD1. Per the germline V gene, CDR1 is SGHRS and CDR2 is YFSETQ. The CDR3 is 18 amino acids. J lost 0 bases, V lost 0 bases, and 8 bases had no gene match. In nucleotides, the CDR3 is TGCGCCAGCAGCTTGGGGCCCTTCGGACAGGGGGCCTCCTACGAGCAGTACTTC. It specifies CASSLGPFGQGASYEQYF.

This clone was counted once. The CDR3 loop is CASSLEVGTVNTGELFF. The CDR3 region has the DNA TGCGCCAGCAGCTTGGAGGTTGGGACGGTGAACACCGGGGAGCTGTTTTTT. The chain recombines TRBV5-1 with TRBJ2-2; D could derive from TRBD1 or TRBD2 (5 bases each). The germline gives CDR1 SGHRS, CDR2 YFSETQ. V was cut by 0 bases and J by 1 base, with 13 bases left in between. The CDR3 is 17 residues long.

This rearrangement joins TRBV2 to TRBJ2-6, with D perhaps matching TRBD2 (6 bases). This CDR3 spans 14 amino acids. V lost 8 bases and J 4 bases, leaving 12 bases between the germline ends. Germline V gives CDR1 SNHLY, CDR2 FYNNEI. For the CDR3, the DNA is TGTGCCAGCCGATTAGCGGCGGGGGCCAACGTCCTGACTTTC. Its translation is CASRLAAGANVLTF.

V and J are TRBV27 and TRBJ2-6, with D perhaps matching TRBD1 (6 bases). Germline CDR1 and CDR2: MNHEY and SMNVEV (reference sequence). The length of the CDR3 is 15 residues. Trimming shortened V by 6 bases and J by 2 bases, and 11 bases separated the two germline ends. As DNA, the CDR3 is TGTGCCAGCAGGGGCCAGGGGACTGGGGCCAACGTCCTGACTTTC. This sequence encodes CASRGQGTGANVLTF.

The genes are TRBV18 and TRBJ1-3; maybe TRBD1 (5 bases). The CDR3 consists of 17 residues. V was pared by 0 bases and J by 0 bases, with 12 bases between. CDR1 is KGHSH and CDR2 is LQKENI in the germline V gene. DNA for the CDR3: TGTGCCAGCTCACCACCGGCGAGGGGTATCTCTGGAAACACCATATATTTT. Translating gives CASSPPARGISGNTIYF.

The J gene is TRBJ2-5, the V gene TRBV4-1; TRBD2 aligns across 9 bases. Germline CDR1 and CDR2: MGHRA and YSYEKL. Unmatched junction bases numbered 12, after V lost 5 bases and J lost 5 bases. The CDR3 contains 16 residues. The CDR3: CASSTSGGGAGETQYF. In nucleotides, the CDR3 is TGCGCCAGCAGCACCTCAGGCGGGGGGGCAGGGGAGACCCAGTACTTC.

The chain links TRBV9 to TRBJ2-2; D call uncertain. Germline CDR1 is SGDLS and CDR2 is YYNGEE. Trimming took off 0 bases at V and 1 base at J, with 10 bases between the two ends. This CDR3 is 16 amino acids long. The CDR3 here is CASSVGAELNTGELFF. CDR3 DNA sequence: TGTGCCAGCAGCGTAGGTGCGGAACTGAACACCGGGGAGCTGTTTTTT. Full variable domain (outside the CDR3, taken from reference TRBV9 and TRBJ2-2): DSGVTQTPKHLITATGQRVTLRCSPRSGDLSVYWYQQSLDQGLQFLIQYYNGEERAKGNILERFSAQQFPDLHSELNLSSLELGDSALYFCASSVGAELNTGELFFGEGSRLTVL.

Comment on this clone: The sample holds other DNA sequences that translate to the same CDR3. The V call is TRBV6-5, the J call TRBJ1-2, with 7 bases matching TRBD1. Unmatched junction bases numbered 1, after V lost 0 bases and J lost 6 bases. The CDR3 contains 13 residues. Per the germline V gene, CDR1 is MNHEY and CDR2 is SVGAGI. The CDR3 sequence: CASSYSTGNGYTF. CDR3 DNA sequence: TGTGCCAGCAGTTACTCGACAGGGAATGGCTACACCTTC.

This clone was counted a single time. The V and J genes are TRBV6-5 and TRBJ1-4; TRBD1 matches 7 bases. Trimming took 6 bases from V and 0 from J; bases not matched to a gene: 4. This CDR3 spans 15 amino acids. Germline V gives CDR1 MNHEY, CDR2 SVGAGI. CDR3 DNA: TGTGCCAGCAGCCGGGACAGATCAACTAATGAAAAACTGTTTTTT. Translated, it gives CASSRDRSTNEKLFF.